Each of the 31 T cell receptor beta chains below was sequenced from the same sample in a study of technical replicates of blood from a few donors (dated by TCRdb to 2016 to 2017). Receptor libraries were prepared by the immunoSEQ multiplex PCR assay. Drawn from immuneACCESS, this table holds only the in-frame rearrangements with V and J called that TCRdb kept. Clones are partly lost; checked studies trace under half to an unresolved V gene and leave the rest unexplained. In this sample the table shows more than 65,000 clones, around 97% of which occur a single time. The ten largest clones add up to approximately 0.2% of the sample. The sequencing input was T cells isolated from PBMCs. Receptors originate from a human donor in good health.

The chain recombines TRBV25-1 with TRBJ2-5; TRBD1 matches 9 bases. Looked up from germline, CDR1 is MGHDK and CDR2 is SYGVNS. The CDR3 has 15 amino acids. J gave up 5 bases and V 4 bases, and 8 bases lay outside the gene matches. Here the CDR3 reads CASSAHTGGMETQYF. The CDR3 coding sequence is TGTGCCAGCAGTGCCCATACAGGGGGCATGGAGACCCAGTACTTC. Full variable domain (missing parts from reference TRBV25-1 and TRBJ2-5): EADIYQTPRYLVIGTGKKITLECSQTMGHDKMYWYQQDPGMELHLIHYSYGVNSTEKGDLSSESTVSRIRTEHFPLTLESARPSHTSQYLCASSAHTGGMETQYFGPGTRLLVL.

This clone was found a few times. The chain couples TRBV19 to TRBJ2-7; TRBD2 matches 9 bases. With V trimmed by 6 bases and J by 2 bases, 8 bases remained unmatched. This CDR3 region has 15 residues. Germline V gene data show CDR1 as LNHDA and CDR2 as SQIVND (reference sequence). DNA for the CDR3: TGTGCCAGTAGGCGACTAGCGGCCCCTCCCTACGAGCAGTACTTC. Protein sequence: CASRRLAAPPYEQYF.

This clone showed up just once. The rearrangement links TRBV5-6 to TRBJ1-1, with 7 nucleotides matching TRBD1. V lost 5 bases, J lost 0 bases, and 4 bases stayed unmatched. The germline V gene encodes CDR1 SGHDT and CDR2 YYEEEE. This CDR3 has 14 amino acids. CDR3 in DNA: TGTGCCAGCAGACAGACAGGGATGAACACTGAAGCTTTCTTT. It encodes CASRQTGMNTEAFF.

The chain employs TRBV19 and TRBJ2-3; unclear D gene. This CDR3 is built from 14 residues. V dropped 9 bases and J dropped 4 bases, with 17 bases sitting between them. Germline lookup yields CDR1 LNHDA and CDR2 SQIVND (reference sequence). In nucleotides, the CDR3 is TGTGCCAGCGGTCGGTCCGGGTCATCAGATACGCAGTATTTT. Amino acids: CASGRSGSSDTQYF.

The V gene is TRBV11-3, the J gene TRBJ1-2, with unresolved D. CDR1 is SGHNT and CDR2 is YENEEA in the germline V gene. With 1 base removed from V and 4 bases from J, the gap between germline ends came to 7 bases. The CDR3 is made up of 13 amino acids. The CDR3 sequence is CASSLGGIYGYTF. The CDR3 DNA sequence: TGTGCCAGCAGCTTAGGCGGAATCTATGGCTACACCTTC.

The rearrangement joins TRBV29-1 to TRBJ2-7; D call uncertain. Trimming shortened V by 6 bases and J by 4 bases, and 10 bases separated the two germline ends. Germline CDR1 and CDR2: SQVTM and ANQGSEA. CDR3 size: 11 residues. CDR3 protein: CSVRLRYEQYF. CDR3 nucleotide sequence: TGCAGCGTGCGCCTAAGATACGAGCAGTACTTC.

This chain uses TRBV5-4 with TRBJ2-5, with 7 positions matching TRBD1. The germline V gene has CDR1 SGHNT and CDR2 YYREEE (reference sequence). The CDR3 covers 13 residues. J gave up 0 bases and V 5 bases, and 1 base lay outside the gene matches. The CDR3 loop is CASRGQNQETQYF. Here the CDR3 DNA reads TGTGCCAGCAGGGGACAGAACCAAGAGACCCAGTACTTC.

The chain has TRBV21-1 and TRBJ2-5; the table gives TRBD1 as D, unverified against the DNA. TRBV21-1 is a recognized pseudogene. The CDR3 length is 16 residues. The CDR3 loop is CASSKEGTGHQETQYF. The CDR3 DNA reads TGTGCCAGCAGCAAAGAAGGGACAGGTCACCAAGAGACCCAGTACTTC.

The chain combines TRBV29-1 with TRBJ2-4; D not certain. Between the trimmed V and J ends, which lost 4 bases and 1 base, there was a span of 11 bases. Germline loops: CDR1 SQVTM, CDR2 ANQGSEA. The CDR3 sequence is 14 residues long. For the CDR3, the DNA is TGCAGCGTTGTTGGGTTGAGGGCCAAAAACATTCAGTACTTC. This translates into CSVVGLRAKNIQYF.

Here the CDR3 reads CASSPFTDSRSGANVLTF. In nucleotides, the CDR3 is TGCGCCAGCAGCCCATTTACGGACAGTCGCTCTGGGGCCAACGTCCTGACTTTC. The V call is TRBV4-1, the J call TRBJ2-6; D possibly corresponds to TRBD1 (6 bases). V lost 4 bases and J 0 bases, leaving 16 bases between the germline ends. The germline V gene encodes CDR1 MGHRA and CDR2 YSYEKL. The CDR3 has 18 amino acids.

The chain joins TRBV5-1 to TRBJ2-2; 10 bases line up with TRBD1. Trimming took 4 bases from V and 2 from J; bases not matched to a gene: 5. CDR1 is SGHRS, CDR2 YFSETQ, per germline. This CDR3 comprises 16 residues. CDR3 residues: CASSLTGGLNTGELFF. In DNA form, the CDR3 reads TGCGCCAGCAGCCTGACAGGGGGCCTCAACACCGGGGAGCTGTTTTTT.

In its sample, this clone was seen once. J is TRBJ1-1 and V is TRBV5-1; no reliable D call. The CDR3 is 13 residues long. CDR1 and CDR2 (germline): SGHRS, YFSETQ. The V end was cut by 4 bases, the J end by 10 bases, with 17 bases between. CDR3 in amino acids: CASSPLNGERAFF. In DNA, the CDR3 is TGCGCCAGCAGCCCGCTCAACGGGGAGCGAGCTTTCTTT.

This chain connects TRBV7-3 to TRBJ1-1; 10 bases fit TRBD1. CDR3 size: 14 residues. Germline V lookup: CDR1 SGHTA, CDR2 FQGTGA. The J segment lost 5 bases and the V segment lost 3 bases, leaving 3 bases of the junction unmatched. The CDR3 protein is CASSLTGGGTEAFF. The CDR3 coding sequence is TGTGCCAGCAGCTTGACAGGGGGCGGAACTGAAGCTTTCTTT. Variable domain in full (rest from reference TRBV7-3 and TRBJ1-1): GAGVSQTPSNKVTEKGKYVELRCDPISGHTALYWYRQSLGQGPEFLIYFQGTGAADDSGLPNDRFFAVRPEGSVSTLKIQRTERGDSAVYLCASSLTGGGTEAFFGQGTRLTVV.

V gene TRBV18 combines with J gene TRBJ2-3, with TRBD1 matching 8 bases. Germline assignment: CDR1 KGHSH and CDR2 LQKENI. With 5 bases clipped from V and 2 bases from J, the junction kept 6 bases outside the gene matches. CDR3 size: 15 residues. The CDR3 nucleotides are TGTGCCAGCTCATTACGACAGGGGAACACAGATACGCAGTATTTT. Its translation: CASSLRQGNTDTQYF.

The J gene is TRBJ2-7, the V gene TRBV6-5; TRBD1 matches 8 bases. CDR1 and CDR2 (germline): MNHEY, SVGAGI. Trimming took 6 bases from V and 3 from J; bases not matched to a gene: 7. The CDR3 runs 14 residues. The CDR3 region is CASSRTGSFYEQYF. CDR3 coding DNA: TGTGCCAGCAGCCGGACAGGGTCTTTCTACGAGCAGTACTTC.

The CDR3 DNA reads as TGCGCCAGCAGCCCGCAACAGGGGTTCTATGGCTACACCTTC. It yields the protein CASSPQQGFYGYTF. The rearrangement uses TRBV5-1 and TRBJ1-2; 7 nucleotides line up with TRBD1. After removal of 4 bases from V and 4 bases from J, the junction contained 7 bases not matched to a gene. This CDR3 comprises 14 residues. Germline CDR1 reads SGHRS; CDR2 reads YFSETQ. The variable domain in full, completed from reference TRBV5-1 and TRBJ1-2, reads KAGVTQTPRYLIKTRGQQVTLSCSPISGHRSVSWYQQTPGQGLQFLFEYFSETQRNKGNFPGRFSGRQFSNSRSEMNVSTLELGDSALYLCASSPQQGFYGYTFGSGTRLTVV.

CDR3 in DNA: TGTGCCAGTAGTTCACAGGGAAGCGAGCAGTACTTC. Translation: CASSSQGSEQYF. The chain links TRBV19 to TRBJ2-7, with D possibly TRBD1 on 6 matching bases. The germline CDR1 and CDR2 sequences are LNHDA and SQIVND (reference sequence). The CDR3 runs 12 residues. Deletions cut 5 bases from V and 6 bases from J, with 11 bases between.

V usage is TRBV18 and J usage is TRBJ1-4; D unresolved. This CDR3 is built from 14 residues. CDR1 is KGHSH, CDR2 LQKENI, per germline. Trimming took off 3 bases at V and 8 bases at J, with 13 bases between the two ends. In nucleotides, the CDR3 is TGTGCCAGCTCACCCCCAGAGCGGAGGGAAAAACTGTTTTTT. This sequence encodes CASSPPERREKLFF.

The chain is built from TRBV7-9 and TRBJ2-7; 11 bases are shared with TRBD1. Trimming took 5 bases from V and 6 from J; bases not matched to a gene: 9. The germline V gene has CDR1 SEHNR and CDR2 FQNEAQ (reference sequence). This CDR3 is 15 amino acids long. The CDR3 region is CASSPSLGTGGEQYF. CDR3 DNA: TGTGCCAGCAGCCCCTCCCTGGGGACAGGGGGCGAGCAGTACTTC. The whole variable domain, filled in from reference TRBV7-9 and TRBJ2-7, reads DTGVSQNPRHKITKRGQNVTFRCDPISEHNRLYWYRQTLGQGPEFLTYFQNEAQLEKSRLLSDRFSAERPKGSFSTLEIQRTEQGDSAMYLCASSPSLGTGGEQYFGPGTRLTVT.

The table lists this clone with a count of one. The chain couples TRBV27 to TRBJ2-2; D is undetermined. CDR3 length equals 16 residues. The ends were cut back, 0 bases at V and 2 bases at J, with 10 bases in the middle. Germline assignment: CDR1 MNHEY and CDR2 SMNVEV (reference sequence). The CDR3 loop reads CASSLSGEGNTGELFF. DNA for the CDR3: TGTGCCAGCAGTTTATCTGGAGAAGGCAACACCGGGGAGCTGTTTTTT.

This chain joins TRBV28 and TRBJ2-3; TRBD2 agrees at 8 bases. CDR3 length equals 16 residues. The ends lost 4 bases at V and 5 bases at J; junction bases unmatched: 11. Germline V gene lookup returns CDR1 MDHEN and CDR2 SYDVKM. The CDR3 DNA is TGTGCCAGCAGTTCAAGTACAGCGGGAGCAGAAGATACGCAGTATTTT. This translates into CASSSSTAGAEDTQYF.

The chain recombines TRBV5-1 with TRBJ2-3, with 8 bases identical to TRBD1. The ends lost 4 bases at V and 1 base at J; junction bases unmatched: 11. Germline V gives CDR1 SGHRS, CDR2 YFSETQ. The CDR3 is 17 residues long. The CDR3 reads CASSHALRQGRTDTQYF. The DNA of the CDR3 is TGCGCCAGCAGCCACGCACTCAGACAGGGGCGCACAGATACGCAGTATTTT.

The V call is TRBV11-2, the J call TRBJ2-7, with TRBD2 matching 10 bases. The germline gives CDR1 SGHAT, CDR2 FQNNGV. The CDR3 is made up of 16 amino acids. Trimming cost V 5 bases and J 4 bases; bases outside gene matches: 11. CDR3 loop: CASSPISSAGGYEQYF. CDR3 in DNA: TGTGCCAGCAGCCCAATCAGTTCAGCGGGAGGGTACGAGCAGTACTTC.

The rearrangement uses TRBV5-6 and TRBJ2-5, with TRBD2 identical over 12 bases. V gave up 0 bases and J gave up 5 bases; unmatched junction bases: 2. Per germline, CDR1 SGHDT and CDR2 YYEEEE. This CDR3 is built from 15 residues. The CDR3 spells CASSLGLAGAETQYF. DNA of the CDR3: TGTGCCAGCAGCTTGGGACTAGCGGGGGCTGAGACCCAGTACTTC.

CDR3 region: CASSDQGNQPQHF. As DNA, the CDR3 is TGCGCCAGCAGTGACCAGGGGAATCAGCCCCAGCATTTT. The chain has TRBV10-2 and TRBJ1-5; D is possibly TRBD1 (6 bases). CDR1 WSHSY and CDR2 SAAADI come from the germline V gene. With 3 bases removed from V and 4 bases from J, the gap between germline ends came to 7 bases. The CDR3 runs 13 residues.

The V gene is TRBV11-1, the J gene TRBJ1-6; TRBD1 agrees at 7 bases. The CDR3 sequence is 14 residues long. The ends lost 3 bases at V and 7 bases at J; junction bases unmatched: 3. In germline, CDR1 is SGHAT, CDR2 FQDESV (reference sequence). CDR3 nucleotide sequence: TGTGCCAGCAGCTTGGGGACAGTAAATTCACCCCTCCACTTT. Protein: CASSLGTVNSPLHF.

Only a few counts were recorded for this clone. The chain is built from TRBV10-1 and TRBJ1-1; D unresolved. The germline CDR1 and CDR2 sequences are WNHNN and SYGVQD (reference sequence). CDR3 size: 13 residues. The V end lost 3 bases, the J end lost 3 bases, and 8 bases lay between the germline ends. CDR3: CASSDRRDTEAFF. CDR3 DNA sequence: TGCGCCAGCAGTGATAGGAGGGACACTGAAGCTTTCTTT.

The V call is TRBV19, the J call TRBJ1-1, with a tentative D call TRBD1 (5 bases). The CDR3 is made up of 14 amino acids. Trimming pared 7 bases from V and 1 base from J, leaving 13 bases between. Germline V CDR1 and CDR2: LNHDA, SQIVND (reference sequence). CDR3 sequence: CASKGAGQNTEAFF. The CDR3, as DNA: TGTGCCAGTAAAGGGGCAGGTCAGAACACTGAAGCTTTCTTT.

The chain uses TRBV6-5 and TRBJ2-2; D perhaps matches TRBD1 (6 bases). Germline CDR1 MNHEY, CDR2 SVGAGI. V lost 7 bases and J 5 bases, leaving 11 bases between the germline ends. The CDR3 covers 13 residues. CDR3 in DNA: TGTGCCAGCACCAGGGGTCGGACCGGGGAGCTGTTTTTT. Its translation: CASTRGRTGELFF.

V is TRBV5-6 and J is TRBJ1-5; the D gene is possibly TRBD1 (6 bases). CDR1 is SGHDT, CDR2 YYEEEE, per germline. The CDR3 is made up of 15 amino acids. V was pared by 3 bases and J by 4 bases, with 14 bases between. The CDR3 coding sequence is TGTGCCAGCAGCTCACGGTACAGGGTGAATCAGCCCCAGCATTTT. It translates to CASSSRYRVNQPQHF.

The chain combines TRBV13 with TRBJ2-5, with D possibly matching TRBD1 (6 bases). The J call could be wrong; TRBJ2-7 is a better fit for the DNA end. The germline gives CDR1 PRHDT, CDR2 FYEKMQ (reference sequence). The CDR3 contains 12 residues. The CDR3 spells CASTGQGNEQYF. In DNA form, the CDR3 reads TGTGCCAGCACGGGCCAGGGGAACGAGCAGTACTTC.